This T cell receptor (beta chain) derives from a study of T cell changes during pregnancy in multiple sclerosis (dated by TCRdb to between 2019 and 2020). Context from the whole study: The study looked at changes in the T cell repertoire across pregnancy in women with multiple sclerosis.

The protocol used for the library was the immunoSEQ multiplex PCR assay. TCRdb's version of the immuneACCESS table is confined to in-frame rearrangements and falls short of the full clone set. An unresolved V gene accounts for under half of the shortfall where checked; the remainder is of unknown origin. This sample gives around 50,000 clones in total; 90% to 95% of them show up just once. The ten largest clones represent roughly 4% of the sample. V was cut back by 0 bases and J by 5 bases, leaving a gap of 15 bases between them. CDR1 SGHTS and CDR2 YDEGEE are derived from the germline V gene. The CDR3 holds 15 amino acids from the cysteine to the phenylalanine. Just CDR3 DNA is preserved here, 45 bases in frame from base 1. A word on this clone: Its antigen is not yet known. No clone much larger than this one lies a single base away; base qualities are absent.

This specimen consisted of CD8+ T cells from peripheral blood mononuclear cells, obtained in the first trimester of pregnancy. This TCR was recovered from a female donor with multiple sclerosis, enrolled in a pregnancy study. The sequence is built from TRBV5-8 and TRBJ2-7; TRBD1 is a weak D gene call, 5 bases matching. CDR3 reads: CASSLGGHVRNEQYF. The sequenced DNA: TGTGCCAGCAGCTTGGGCGGACACGTGCGGAACGAGCAGTACTTC.